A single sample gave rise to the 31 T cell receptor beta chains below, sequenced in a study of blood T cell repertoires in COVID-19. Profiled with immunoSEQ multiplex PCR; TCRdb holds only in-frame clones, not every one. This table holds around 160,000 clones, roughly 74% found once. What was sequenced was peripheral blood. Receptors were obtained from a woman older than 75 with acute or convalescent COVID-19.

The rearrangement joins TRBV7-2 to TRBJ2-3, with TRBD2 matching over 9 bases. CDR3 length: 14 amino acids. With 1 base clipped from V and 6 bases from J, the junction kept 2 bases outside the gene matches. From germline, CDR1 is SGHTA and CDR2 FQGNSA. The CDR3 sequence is CASSLVAGADTQYF. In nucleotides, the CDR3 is TGTGCCAGCAGCTTAGTAGCGGGGGCCGATACGCAGTATTTT. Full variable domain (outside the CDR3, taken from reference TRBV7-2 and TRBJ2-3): GAGVSQSPSNKVTEKGKDVELRCDPISGHTALYWYRQSLGQGLEFLIYFQGNSAPDKSGLPSDRFSAERTGGSVSTLTIQRTQQEDSAVYLCASSLVAGADTQYFGPGTRLTVL.

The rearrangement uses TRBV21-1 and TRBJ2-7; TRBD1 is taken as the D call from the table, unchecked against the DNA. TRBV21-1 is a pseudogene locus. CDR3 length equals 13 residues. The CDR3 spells CASSTTGAYEQYF. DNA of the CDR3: TGTGCCAGCAGCACGACAGGGGCCTACGAGCAGTACTTC.

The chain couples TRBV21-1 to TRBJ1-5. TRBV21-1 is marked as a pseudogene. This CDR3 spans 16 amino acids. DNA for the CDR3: TGTGCCAGCAGCAAACGGGGTGGGGGGGTTGATCAGCCCCAGCATTTT. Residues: CASSKRGGGVDQPQHF.

Written as DNA, the CDR3 is TGTGCCAGCAGCAGTAGCGGGAGGTATCAAGAGACCCAGTACTTC. It encodes CASSSSGRYQETQYF. The V and J genes are TRBV4-2 and TRBJ2-5; 10 bases fit TRBD2. The germline gives CDR1 LGHNA, CDR2 YNFKEQ. The V segment lost 5 bases and the J segment 2 bases; nucleotides outside the gene matches: 5. The length of the CDR3 is 15 residues.

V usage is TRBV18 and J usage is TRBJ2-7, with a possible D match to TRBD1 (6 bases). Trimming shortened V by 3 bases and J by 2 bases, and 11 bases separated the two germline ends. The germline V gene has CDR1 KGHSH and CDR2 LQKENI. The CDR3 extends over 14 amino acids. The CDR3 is CASSPGAFPYEQYF. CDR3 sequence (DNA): TGTGCCAGCTCACCGGGGGCCTTCCCCTACGAGCAGTACTTC.

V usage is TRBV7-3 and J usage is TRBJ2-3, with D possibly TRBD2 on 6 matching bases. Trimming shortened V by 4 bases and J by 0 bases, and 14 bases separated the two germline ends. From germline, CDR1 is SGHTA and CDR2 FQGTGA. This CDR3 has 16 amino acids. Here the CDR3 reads CASSSSFGGSTDTQYF. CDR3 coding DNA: TGTGCCAGCAGCTCTTCTTTCGGGGGTAGCACAGATACGCAGTATTTT.

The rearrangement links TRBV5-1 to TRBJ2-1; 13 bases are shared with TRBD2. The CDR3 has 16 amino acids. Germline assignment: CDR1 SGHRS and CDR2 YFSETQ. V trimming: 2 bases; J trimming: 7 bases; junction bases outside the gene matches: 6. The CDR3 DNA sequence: TGCGCCAGCAGCTTTGAACTAGCGGGAGGGCTAAATGAGCAGTTCTTC. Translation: CASSFELAGGLNEQFF.

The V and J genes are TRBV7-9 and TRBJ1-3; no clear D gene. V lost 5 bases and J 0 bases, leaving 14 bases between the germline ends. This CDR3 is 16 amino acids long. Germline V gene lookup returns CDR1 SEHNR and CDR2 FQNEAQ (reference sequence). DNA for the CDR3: TGTGCCAGCAGCATAACGTCGACAAGCTCTGGAAACACCATATATTTT. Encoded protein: CASSITSTSSGNTIYF.

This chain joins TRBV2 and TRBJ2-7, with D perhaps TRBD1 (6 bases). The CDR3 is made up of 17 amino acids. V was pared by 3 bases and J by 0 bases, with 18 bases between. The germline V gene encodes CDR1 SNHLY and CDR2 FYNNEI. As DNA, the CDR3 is TGTGCCAGCAGTGACTTATCACCGGGACACTACTCCTACGAGCAGTACTTC. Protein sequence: CASSDLSPGHYSYEQYF.

CDR3 sequence reads: CASGQGEIGEQFF. The CDR3 nucleotides read TGTGCCAGTGGACAGGGTGAAATCGGTGAGCAGTTCTTC. This chain joins TRBV7-3 and TRBJ2-1, with 8 bases that match TRBD1. This CDR3 contains 13 residues. Germline loops: CDR1 SGHTA, CDR2 FQGTGA. V lost 9 bases and J lost 9; bases outside the gene matches: 10.

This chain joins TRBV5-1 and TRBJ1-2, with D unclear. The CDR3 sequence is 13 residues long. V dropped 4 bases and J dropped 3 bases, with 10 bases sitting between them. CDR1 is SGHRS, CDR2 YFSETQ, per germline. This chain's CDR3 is CASSRDPDYGYTF. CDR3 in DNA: TGCGCCAGCAGCCGGGATCCGGACTATGGCTACACCTTC.

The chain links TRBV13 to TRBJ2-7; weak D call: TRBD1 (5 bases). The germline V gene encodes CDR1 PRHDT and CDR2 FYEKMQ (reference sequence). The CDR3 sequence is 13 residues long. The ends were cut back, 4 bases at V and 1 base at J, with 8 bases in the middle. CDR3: CASSSRQSYEQYF. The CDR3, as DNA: TGTGCCAGCAGCTCTCGACAGTCCTACGAGCAGTACTTC.

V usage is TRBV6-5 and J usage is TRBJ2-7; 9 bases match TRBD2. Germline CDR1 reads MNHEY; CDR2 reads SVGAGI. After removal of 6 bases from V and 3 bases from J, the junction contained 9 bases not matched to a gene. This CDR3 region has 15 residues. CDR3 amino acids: CASSSIAGAHYEQYF. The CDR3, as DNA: TGTGCCAGCAGCTCCATAGCGGGAGCCCACTACGAGCAGTACTTC.

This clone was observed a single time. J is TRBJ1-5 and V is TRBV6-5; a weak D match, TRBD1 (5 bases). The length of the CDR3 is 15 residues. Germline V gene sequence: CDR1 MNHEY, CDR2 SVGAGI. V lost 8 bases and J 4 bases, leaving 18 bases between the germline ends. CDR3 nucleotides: TGTGCCAGCCGGAACGGGGCGGGGCCAAATCAGCCCCAGCATTTT. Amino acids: CASRNGAGPNQPQHF.

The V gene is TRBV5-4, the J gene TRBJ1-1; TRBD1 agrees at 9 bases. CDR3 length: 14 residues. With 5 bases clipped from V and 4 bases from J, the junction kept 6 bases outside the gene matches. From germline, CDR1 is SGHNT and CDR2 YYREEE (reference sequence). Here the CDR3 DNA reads TGTGCCAGCAGGAGAACAGGGGGCATCACTGAAGCTTTCTTT. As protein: CASRRTGGITEAFF.

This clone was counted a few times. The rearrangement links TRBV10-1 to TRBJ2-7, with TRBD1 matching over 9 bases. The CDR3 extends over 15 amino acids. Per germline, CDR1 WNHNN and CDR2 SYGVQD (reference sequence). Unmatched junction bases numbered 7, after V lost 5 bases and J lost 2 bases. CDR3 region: CASSTPGQGPYEQYF. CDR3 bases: TGCGCCAGCAGTACACCGGGACAGGGTCCCTACGAGCAGTACTTC.

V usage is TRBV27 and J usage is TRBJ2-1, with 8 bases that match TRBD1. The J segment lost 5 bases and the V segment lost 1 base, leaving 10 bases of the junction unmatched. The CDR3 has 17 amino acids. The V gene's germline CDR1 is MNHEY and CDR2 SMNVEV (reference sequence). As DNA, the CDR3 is TGTGCCAGCAGTTTATTCGCAGTGACAGGGGTGCACAATGAGCAGTTCTTC. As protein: CASSLFAVTGVHNEQFF.

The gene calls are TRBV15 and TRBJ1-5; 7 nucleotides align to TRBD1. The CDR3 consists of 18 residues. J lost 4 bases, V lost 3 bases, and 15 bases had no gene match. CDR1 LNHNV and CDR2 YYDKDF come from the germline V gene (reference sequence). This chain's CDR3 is CATSRGYGTAGGNQPQHF. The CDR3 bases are TGTGCCACCAGCAGGGGTTATGGGACAGCGGGTGGTAATCAGCCCCAGCATTTT.

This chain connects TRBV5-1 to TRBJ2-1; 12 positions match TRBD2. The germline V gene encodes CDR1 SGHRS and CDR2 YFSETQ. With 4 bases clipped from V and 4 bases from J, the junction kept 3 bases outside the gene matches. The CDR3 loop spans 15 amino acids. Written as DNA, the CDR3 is TGCGCCAGCAGCCGGACTAGCGGGATATACAATGAGCAGTTCTTC. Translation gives CASSRTSGIYNEQFF.

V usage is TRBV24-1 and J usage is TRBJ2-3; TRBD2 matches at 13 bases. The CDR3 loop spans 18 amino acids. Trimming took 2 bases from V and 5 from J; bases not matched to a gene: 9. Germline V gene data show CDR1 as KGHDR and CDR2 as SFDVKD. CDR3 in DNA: TGTGCCACCAGTGATTCAAGACTAGCGGGGGGCGGCCAAGATACGCAGTATTTT. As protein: CATSDSRLAGGGQDTQYF.

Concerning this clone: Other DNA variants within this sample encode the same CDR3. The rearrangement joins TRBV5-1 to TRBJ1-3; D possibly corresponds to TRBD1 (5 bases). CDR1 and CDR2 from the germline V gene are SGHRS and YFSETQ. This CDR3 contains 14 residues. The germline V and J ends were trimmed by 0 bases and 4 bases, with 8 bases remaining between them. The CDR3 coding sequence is TGCGCCAGCAGCTTGGCAGGGTCAGGAAACACCATATATTTT. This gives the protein CASSLAGSGNTIYF.

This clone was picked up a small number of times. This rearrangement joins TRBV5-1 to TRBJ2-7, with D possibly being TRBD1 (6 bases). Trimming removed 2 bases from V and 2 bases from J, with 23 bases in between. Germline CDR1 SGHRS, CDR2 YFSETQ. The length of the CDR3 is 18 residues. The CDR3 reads CASSFTLPMTTGPYEQYF. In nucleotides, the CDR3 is TGCGCCAGCAGCTTCACGTTGCCAATGACGACAGGTCCCTACGAGCAGTACTTC.

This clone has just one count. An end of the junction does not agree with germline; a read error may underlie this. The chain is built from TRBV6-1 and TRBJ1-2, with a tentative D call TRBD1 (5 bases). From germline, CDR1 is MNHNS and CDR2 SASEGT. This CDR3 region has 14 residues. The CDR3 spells CASSKAGTIVGYTF. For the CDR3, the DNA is TGTGCCAGCAGTAAAGCGGGGACTATCGTTGGCTACACCTTC.

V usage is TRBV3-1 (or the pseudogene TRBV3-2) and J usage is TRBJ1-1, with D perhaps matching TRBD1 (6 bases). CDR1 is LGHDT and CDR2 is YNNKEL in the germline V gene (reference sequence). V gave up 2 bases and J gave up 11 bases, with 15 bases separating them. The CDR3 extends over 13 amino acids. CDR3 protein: CASSQLDRGKAFF. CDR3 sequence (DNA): TGTGCCAGCAGCCAACTGGACAGAGGTAAGGCTTTCTTT.

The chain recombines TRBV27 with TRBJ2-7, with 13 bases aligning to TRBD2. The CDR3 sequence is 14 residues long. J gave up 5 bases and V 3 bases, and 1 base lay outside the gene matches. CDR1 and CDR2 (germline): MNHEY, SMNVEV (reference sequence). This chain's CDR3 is CASSFGLAGDEQYF. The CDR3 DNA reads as TGTGCCAGCAGTTTCGGACTAGCGGGGGACGAGCAGTACTTC.

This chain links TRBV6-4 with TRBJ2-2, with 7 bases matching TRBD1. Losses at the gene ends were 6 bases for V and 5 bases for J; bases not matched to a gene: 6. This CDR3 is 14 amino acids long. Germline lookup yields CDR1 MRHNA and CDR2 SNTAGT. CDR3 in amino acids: CASSAGTDTGELFF. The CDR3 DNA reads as TGTGCCAGCAGCGCCGGGACAGATACCGGGGAGCTGTTTTTT.

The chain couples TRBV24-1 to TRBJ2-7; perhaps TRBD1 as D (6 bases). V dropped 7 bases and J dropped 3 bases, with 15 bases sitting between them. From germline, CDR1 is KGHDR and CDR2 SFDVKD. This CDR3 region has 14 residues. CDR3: CATSGRTVIYEQYF. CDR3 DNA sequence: TGTGCCACCAGCGGTAGGACAGTAATCTACGAGCAGTACTTC.

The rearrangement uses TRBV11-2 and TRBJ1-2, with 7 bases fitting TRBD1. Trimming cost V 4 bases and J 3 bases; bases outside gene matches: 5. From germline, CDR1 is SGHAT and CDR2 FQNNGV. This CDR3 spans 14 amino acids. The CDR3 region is CASSSDRVDYGYTF. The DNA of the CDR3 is TGTGCCAGCAGCTCCGACAGGGTAGACTATGGCTACACCTTC.

The CDR3 loop reads CAWRKGGSGNTIYF. The CDR3 bases are TGTGCCTGGAGAAAAGGGGGCTCTGGAAACACCATATATTTT. This sequence joins TRBV30 and TRBJ1-3, with D possibly TRBD1 on 6 matching bases. There are 14 residues in the CDR3. V was cut by 3 bases and J by 0 bases, with 9 bases left in between. In germline, CDR1 is GTSNPN, CDR2 SVGIG (reference sequence).

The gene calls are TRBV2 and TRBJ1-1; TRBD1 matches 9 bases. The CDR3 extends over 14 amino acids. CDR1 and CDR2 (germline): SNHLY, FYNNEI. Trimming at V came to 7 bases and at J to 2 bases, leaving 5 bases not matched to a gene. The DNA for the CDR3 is TGTGCCAGCAATCGACAGGGGGGTAACACTGAAGCTTTCTTT. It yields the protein CASNRQGGNTEAFF.

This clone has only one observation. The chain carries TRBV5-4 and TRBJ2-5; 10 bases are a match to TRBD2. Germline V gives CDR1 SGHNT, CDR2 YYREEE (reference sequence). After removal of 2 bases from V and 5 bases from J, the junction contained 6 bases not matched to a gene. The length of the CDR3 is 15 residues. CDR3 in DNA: TGTGCCAGCAGCTTAAGTTCAGCGGGAGGGGAGACCCAGTACTTC. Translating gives CASSLSSAGGETQYF.